This T cell receptor (beta chain) was identified in a study of T cell repertoires in cytomegalovirus infection. At the level of the study: The public TCR beta signatures pointed to both CMV infection and matching HLA type.

V dropped 4 bases and J dropped 4; count of bases not matched to a gene: 11. Germline V gene lookup returns CDR1 SGHAT and CDR2 FQNNGV. This CDR3 has 16 residues. Overall study results and limits: Clonotypes of TCR beta that were HLA-C-restricted and CMV-specific dominated the ex vivo response.

TCRdb ran MiXCR on the reads and lists one entry per CDR3 protein. The sample shows about 180,000 distinct CDR3 sequences, about 17% of them seen only once. On this clonotype: Its specificity is unknown.

The source of this sequence is a human donor in good health (CMV status not recorded). Some clones in this sample may be carry-over from other donors' samples. This chain connects TRBV11-2 to TRBJ2-7; 9 bases are a match to TRBD1. Sequenced: CD8+ T cells from PBMCs. The CDR3 sequence is CASSSRTGVMRYEQYF. The CDR3 DNA is TGTGCCAGCAGCTCTAGGACAGGGGTTATGAGGTACGAGCAGTACTTC. The entire variable domain, with the rest obtained from reference TRBV11-2 and TRBJ2-7, is as follows: EAGVAQSPRYKIIEKRQSVAFWCNPISGHATLYWYQQILGQGPKLLIQFQNNGVVDDSQLPKDRFSAERLKGVDSTLKIQPAKLEDSAVYLCASSSRTGVMRYEQYFGPGTRLTVT.